The sequence of this T cell receptor beta chain was determined in a study of blood T cell repertoires in COVID-19. Trimming removed 4 bases from V and 0 bases from J; junction bases left unmatched: 8. The CDR3 length is 18 residues. Germline V CDR1 and CDR2: WNHNN, SYGVQD (reference sequence). As handled by the study authors: Estimated nucleated cell counts came from reference gene primer amplification. Using immunoSEQ multiplex PCR, the repertoire was profiled, and TCRdb retains in-frame clones only, with some absent. Clone size and the V and J calls come from that table; the DNA yielded D and trimming. The table includes about 150,000 clones, 75% to 90% detected once. This clone occurred a few times.

The sequencing input was peripheral blood. This receptor was taken from a man aged 50 or older who had recovered from COVID-19. The chain recombines TRBV10-1 with TRBJ1-6; 8 positions agree with TRBD1. CDR3 loop: CASSVRDRTSSYNSPLHF. Written as DNA, the CDR3 is TGCGCCAGCAGTGTGAGGGACAGGACTAGCTCCTATAATTCACCCCTCCACTTT.